Listed below are T cell receptor beta chains from one sample, sequenced in a study of T cell repertoires in cytomegalovirus infection. For these receptors, no antigen is known. TCRdb fed the reads into MiXCR, producing one record per CDR3 protein. The table shows tens of thousands of distinct CDR3 sequences, with around 40% occurring only once. This specimen consisted of CD8+ T cells from cultured PBMCs, obtained from culture after CMV antigen stimulation. All receptors derive from a human donor in good health (CMV status not recorded). Some clones in this sample may be carry-over from other donors' samples. CDR3s include the opening cysteine and the closing phenylalanine or tryptophan. D genes are given only for firm matches. Size is stated for part of the rows, as once, few or many counts, or as a class when the clone is expanded.

d_gene	j_gene	v_gene	abundance	CDR3aa	CDR3nt
TRBD1	TRBJ1-1	TRBV7-9	few	CASSQTGLTEAFF	TGTGCCAGCAGCCAGACAGGGCTCACTGAAGCTTTCTTT
TRBD1	TRBJ2-7	TRBV19	-	CASTTSDRAYEQYF	TGTGCCAGTACCACCAGCGACAGGGCCTACGAGCAGTACTTC
TRBD2	TRBJ2-1	TRBV7-9	few	CASSRGLAGAPTSGDNEQFF	TGTGCCAGCAGCCGGGGACTAGCGGGGGCCCCGACTTCAGGGGACAATGAGCAGTTCTTC
-	TRBJ1-2	TRBV20-1	-	CSARDMKEDGYTF	TGCAGTGCTAGAGATATGAAGGAGGACGGCTACACCTTC
-	TRBJ1-5	TRBV6-1	few	CASSEVGALSNQPQHF	TGTGCCAGCAGTGAAGTGGGGGCCCTTAGCAATCAGCCCCAGCATTTT
-	TRBJ1-3	TRBV6-5	few	CASSYSGSSGNTIYF	TGTGCCAGCAGTTACTCTGGCAGCTCTGGAAACACCATATATTTT
-	TRBJ2-5	TRBV5-1	-	CASSLELRVRQETQYF	TGCGCCAGCAGCTTGGAACTCAGGGTGCGACAAGAGACCCAGTACTTC
-	TRBJ1-2	TRBV20-1	-	CSARDLVAGLQKVYYGYTF	TGCAGTGCTAGAGACCTGGTGGCAGGACTCCAAAAAGTGTACTATGGCTACACCTTC
TRBD1	TRBJ2-7	TRBV11-2	few	CASSLGQGISYEQYF	TGTGCCAGCAGCTTGGGACAGGGGATCTCCTACGAGCAGTACTTC
TRBD1	TRBJ2-7	TRBV5-6	-	CASSLVGTGRTYEQYF	TGTGCCAGCAGCTTGGTAGGGACAGGGAGGACCTACGAGCAGTACTTC
TRBD1	TRBJ2-1	TRBV5-6	-	CASSYGQGEQFF	TGTGCCAGCAGCTATGGACAGGGTGAGCAGTTCTTC
-	TRBJ2-7	TRBV6-2/TRBV6-3	-	CASSRGQGPYYEQYF	TGTGCCAGCAGCCGGGGCCAGGGGCCTTACTACGAGCAGTACTTC
TRBD1	TRBJ2-7	TRBV7-6	-	CASSPVGQGGLYEQYF	TGTGCCAGCAGCCCCGTGGGACAGGGAGGTTTATACGAGCAGTACTTC
-	TRBJ1-1	TRBV7-9	-	CASSPEDYLRAEAFF	TGTGCCAGCAGCCCAGAAGACTATCTTAGGGCTGAAGCTTTCTTT
-	TRBJ2-3	TRBV6-2/TRBV6-3	-	CASSYVGTTDTQYF	TGTGCCAGCAGTTACGTAGGGACGACAGATACGCAGTATTTT
-	TRBJ1-5	TRBV6-2/TRBV6-3	few	CASSGLGPQHF	TGTGCCAGCAGTGGCCTTGGGCCCCAGCATTTT
-	TRBJ1-1	TRBV7-6	few	CASSPHGGNTEAFF	TGTGCCAGCAGCCCCCACGGGGGGAACACTGAAGCTTTCTTT
TRBD2	TRBJ2-7	TRBV20-1	few	CSARTRLAGETYEQYF	TGCAGTGCTCGAACCCGACTAGCGGGGGAAACCTACGAGCAGTACTTC
-	TRBJ1-1	TRBV6-5	many	CASSYSNVGTEAFF	TGTGCCAGCAGTTACTCGAATGTGGGGACTGAAGCTTTCTTT
-	TRBJ2-1	TRBV28	-	CASSLFPDFFSYNEQFF	TGTGCCAGCAGTTTATTCCCGGACTTTTTTTCGTACAATGAGCAGTTCTTC
-	TRBJ2-3	TRBV27	-	CASSWARGGDTQYF	TGTGCCAGCAGTTGGGCTAGGGGAGGAGATACGCAGTATTTT
-	TRBJ1-3	TRBV5-4	-	CASSSYSGNTIYF	TGTGCCAGCAGCTCGTACTCTGGAAACACCATATATTTT
-	TRBJ1-5	TRBV20-1	-	CSARGTYSNQPQHF	TGCAGTGCTAGAGGGACGTATAGCAATCAGCCCCAGCATTTT
TRBD1	TRBJ2-2	TRBV20-1	few	CSARDPVAGGGLPGELFF	TGCAGTGCTAGAGACCCCGTCGCAGGGGGCGGTTTACCCGGGGAGCTGTTTTTT
TRBD1	TRBJ2-3	TRBV6-4	few	CASSLTGVITDTQYF	TGTGCCAGCAGTTTAACAGGGGTGATCACAGATACGCAGTATTTT
TRBD2	TRBJ2-5	TRBV7-2	-	CASSLVVAGGLQETQYF	TGTGCCAGCAGCTTAGTTGTCGCGGGGGGGCTTCAAGAGACCCAGTACTTC